A selection of T cell receptor beta chains follows, all from one sample in a study of post-analysis software for immune sequencing data. TCRdb re-called the PCR reads with MiXCR, one entry per CDR3 protein. Among approximately 730,000 distinct CDR3 sequences, 30% were seen once, and the ten largest hold around 0.55%. The sample consisted of blood. Source of these receptors: a girl aged 10 to 17 with multiple sclerosis. Each CDR3 is given with its conserved first and last residue. The D gene is left open where the match is weak. Some rows have no size entry. The others give once, few or many, or a class for an expanded clone.

abundance: few
j_gene: TRBJ2-3
v_gene: TRBV4-1
d_gene: .
CDR3nt: TGCGCCAGCAGCCTATTTTTTGCGAGGGATACGCAGTATTTT
CDR3aa: CASSLFFARDTQYF

abundance: .
j_gene: TRBJ2-1
v_gene: TRBV2
d_gene: TRBD2
CDR3nt: TGTGCCAGCAGAGGGACTAGCGGGAGGGAGCAGTTCTTC
CDR3aa: CASRGTSGREQFF

abundance: once
j_gene: TRBJ1-5
v_gene: TRBV4-2
d_gene: .
CDR3nt: TGTGCCAGCAGCCAAGATCTTATGGTTCAAAATCAGCCCCAGCATTTT
CDR3aa: CASSQDLMVQNQPQHF

abundance: few
j_gene: TRBJ2-7
v_gene: TRBV7-9
d_gene: TRBD2
CDR3nt: TGTGCCAGTAGCTCGACGACTAGCGTGAACGAGCAGTACTTC
CDR3aa: CASSSTTSVNEQYF

abundance: few
j_gene: TRBJ1-4
v_gene: TRBV4-3
d_gene: TRBD1
CDR3nt: TGCGCCAGCAGCTCGGACAGGCCCGGTGAAAAACTGTTTTTT
CDR3aa: CASSSDRPGEKLFF

abundance: few
j_gene: TRBJ1-1
v_gene: TRBV29-1
d_gene: .
CDR3nt: TGCAGCGTTGATACCGTCGGCACTGAAGCTTTCTTT
CDR3aa: CSVDTVGTEAFF

abundance: .
j_gene: TRBJ2-5
v_gene: TRBV28
d_gene: .
CDR3nt: TGTGCCAGCTACACCGCGGGGGCTCGAGAGACCCAGTACTTC
CDR3aa: CASYTAGARETQYF

abundance: .
j_gene: TRBJ1-3
v_gene: TRBV4-2
d_gene: TRBD1
CDR3nt: TGTGCCAGCAGCAGAGGACAGGGAGACACCATATATTTT
CDR3aa: CASSRGQGDTIYF

abundance: .
j_gene: TRBJ2-6
v_gene: TRBV7-2
d_gene: .
CDR3nt: TGTGCCAGCAGCTTTCACAGGGTACCTGGGGCCAACGTCCTGACTTTC
CDR3aa: CASSFHRVPGANVLTF

abundance: .
j_gene: TRBJ1-1
v_gene: TRBV5-1
d_gene: .
CDR3nt: TGCGCCAGCAGCTTGGGCCCGGCTACGAACACTGAAGCTTTCTTT
CDR3aa: CASSLGPATNTEAFF

abundance: few
j_gene: TRBJ2-2
v_gene: TRBV7-2
d_gene: .
CDR3nt: TGTGCCAGCAGCTTATTCGCGGGACCCGGGGAGCTGTTTTTT
CDR3aa: CASSLFAGPGELFF

abundance: few
j_gene: TRBJ1-2
v_gene: TRBV7-2
d_gene: .
CDR3nt: TGTGCCAGCAGCACCTCACAGGGAACAAGAGTTGGCTACACCTTC
CDR3aa: CASSTSQGTRVGYTF

abundance: few
j_gene: TRBJ2-1
v_gene: TRBV29-1
d_gene: TRBD2
CDR3nt: TGCAGCGCAGCGGGACTAGCGGGATATGAGCAGTTCTTC
CDR3aa: CSAAGLAGYEQFF

abundance: .
j_gene: TRBJ1-1
v_gene: TRBV7-9
d_gene: .
CDR3nt: TGTGCCAGCAGCATTACAGAGAACACTGAAGCTTTCTTT
CDR3aa: CASSITENTEAFF

abundance: .
j_gene: TRBJ2-1
v_gene: TRBV5-1
d_gene: .
CDR3nt: TGCGCCAGCAGCTTTAGGACGAACAATGAGCAGTTCTTC
CDR3aa: CASSFRTNNEQFF

abundance: few
j_gene: TRBJ1-2
v_gene: TRBV6-6
d_gene: .
CDR3nt: TGTGCCAGCACAACCACTATCTCGGGCTACACCTTC
CDR3aa: CASTTTISGYTF

abundance: .
j_gene: TRBJ2-5
v_gene: TRBV11-1
d_gene: .
CDR3nt: TGTGCCAGCAGCCCGCTTTGGAGGGGGCAAGAGACCCAGTACTTC
CDR3aa: CASSPLWRGQETQYF

abundance: .
j_gene: TRBJ2-7
v_gene: TRBV7-8
d_gene: .
CDR3nt: TGTGCCAGCAGCTCAAGACTCCGTCGGGACGAGCAGTACTTC
CDR3aa: CASSSRLRRDEQYF

abundance: .
j_gene: TRBJ2-1
v_gene: TRBV15
d_gene: .
CDR3nt: TGTGCCACCAGCAGAGCGGCTAGCGAGATCTACAATGAGCAGTTCTTC
CDR3aa: CATSRAASEIYNEQFF

abundance: .
j_gene: TRBJ1-1
v_gene: TRBV12-3/TRBV12-4
d_gene: .
CDR3nt: TGTGCCAGCAGTTTCCATACCACAGGAGGGAACACTGAAGCTTTCTTT
CDR3aa: CASSFHTTGGNTEAFF

abundance: few
j_gene: TRBJ2-5
v_gene: TRBV20-1
d_gene: .
CDR3nt: TGCAGTGCCGAGGGGGGCCAGGCGTCGGGAGAGCAGTACTTC
CDR3aa: CSAEGGQASGEQYF